Below are 10 T cell receptor beta chains sequenced from a single sample in a study of blood T cells in healthy people across ages. Primers used in a second PCR of about 6 to 11 cycles were a sample-barcoded 5' primer and a J-beta primer mix. TCRdb redid the calling of the 5' RACE reads with MiXCR, one entry per CDR3 protein. The repertoire holds under 2,000,000 distinct CDR3 sequences, roughly 52% seen once, with around 2.1% in the top ten. The sequencing input was blood. The receptors were sampled from a woman between 35 and 50 years old in good health.

There are a few counts of this clonotype. The chain has TRBV20-1 and TRBJ2-7; TRBD1 might be the D (5 bases). CDR1 and CDR2 from the germline V gene are DFQATT and SNEGSKA (reference sequence). Trimming removed 5 bases at V and 4 bases at J, with 18 bases between. The CDR3 runs 14 residues. This CDR3 is CSADSPGETYEQYF. In nucleotides, the CDR3 is TGCAGTGCTGACAGTCCCGGAGAGACTTACGAGCAGTACTTC.

The J gene is TRBJ2-7, the V gene TRBV7-9; 10 bases are shared with TRBD1. The trim removed 2 bases at V and 7 bases at J, leaving 14 bases unmatched. Germline assignment: CDR1 SEHNR and CDR2 FQNEAQ (reference sequence). CDR3 length: 17 amino acids. As DNA, the CDR3 is TGTGCCAGCAGCTTACGACAGGGGGCGTCGTCCTACAATGAGCAGTACTTC. Its protein is CASSLRQGASSYNEQYF.

The CDR3 spells CSARILAEHSYNEQYF. DNA for the CDR3: TGCAGTGCTAGGATCCTAGCGGAGCACTCCTACAATGAGCAGTACTTC. The chain has TRBV20-1 and TRBJ2-1; 7 bases fit TRBD2. The DNA end lines up better with TRBJ2-7; the J call may be wrong. Germline CDR1 DFQATT, CDR2 SNEGSKA (reference sequence). This CDR3 is 16 amino acids long.

V gene TRBV20-1 combines with J gene TRBJ2-3; TRBD2 agrees at 9 bases. CDR3 size: 17 residues. Germline lookup yields CDR1 DFQATT and CDR2 SNEGSKA (reference sequence). The V and J ends lost 2 bases and 6 bases, in that order; junction bases with no gene match: 15. The CDR3 DNA reads TGCAGTGCTAGAAGGCCCTCGGGCGGGGGGGCCTCGGATACGCAGTATTTT. It yields the protein CSARRPSGGGASDTQYF.

This CDR3 reads CSARDAEGYTEAFF. The CDR3, as DNA: TGCAGTGCTAGAGATGCTGAGGGTTACACTGAAGCTTTCTTT. The rearrangement joins TRBV20-1 to TRBJ1-1; D unresolved. In germline, CDR1 is DFQATT, CDR2 SNEGSKA (reference sequence). V was cut by 0 bases and J by 3 bases, with 11 bases left in between. This CDR3 region has 14 residues.

This clonotype was observed a handful of times. The chain uses TRBV4-1 and TRBJ1-5; no firm D call. Germline lookup yields CDR1 MGHRA and CDR2 YSYEKL. This CDR3 contains 13 residues. V gave up 2 bases and J gave up 6 bases, with 8 bases separating them. The CDR3 bases are TGCGCCAGCAGCCAATATGACGGTCAGCCCCAGCATTTT. It yields the protein CASSQYDGQPQHF.

V gene TRBV6-5 combines with J gene TRBJ2-1; possible D gene TRBD1, 6 bases. Trimming removed 6 bases at V and 5 bases at J, with 20 bases between. The CDR3 sequence is 16 residues long. Germline CDR1 is MNHEY and CDR2 is SVGAGI. In nucleotides, the CDR3 is TGTGCCAGCAGCCCAGGTTGGGGGCGAGGGGACAATGAGCAGTTCTTC. It encodes CASSPGWGRGDNEQFF.

The V call is TRBV24-1, the J call TRBJ2-5; TRBD1 matches at 8 bases. Germline V CDR1 and CDR2: KGHDR, SFDVKD. Germline trimming cut 3 bases from V and 5 bases from J; bases unmatched to any gene: 7. The CDR3 loop spans 15 amino acids. The CDR3 nucleotides read TGTGCCACCAGTGATCCGGACAGGGTTCGGGAGACCCAGTACTTC. Translation gives CATSDPDRVRETQYF.

On this clonotype itself: A much larger clone differs from this one at a single base, so this may be a read error. This chain connects TRBV7-9 to TRBJ1-2; D is unresolved. V was trimmed by 7 bases and J by 2 bases, leaving 14 bases between them. The germline gives CDR1 SEHNR, CDR2 FQNEAQ (reference sequence). This CDR3 comprises 14 residues. CDR3: CASNSQTGNYGYTF. CDR3 sequence (DNA): TGTGCCAGCAACTCCCAGACGGGAAACTATGGCTACACCTTC. Full variable domain (remainder filled in from reference TRBV7-9 and TRBJ1-2): DTGVSQNPRHKITKRGQNVTFRCDPISEHNRLYWYRQTLGQGPEFLTYFQNEAQLEKSRLLSDRFSAERPKGSFSTLEIQRTEQGDSAMYLCASNSQTGNYGYTFGSGTRLTVV.

This sequence joins TRBV10-3 and TRBJ1-1; unclear D gene. V was clipped by 2 bases and J by 4 bases, with 11 bases between them. The germline gives CDR1 ENHRY, CDR2 SYGVKD. The CDR3 has 14 amino acids. CDR3 region: CAISEREVGTEAFF. DNA for the CDR3: TGTGCCATCAGTGAGCGCGAGGTTGGCACTGAAGCTTTCTTT.